A single sample is the source of the 23 T cell receptor beta chains below, sequenced in a study of spatial heterogeneity in lung cancer. TCRdb re-called the 5' RACE reads through MiXCR, storing one row per CDR3 protein. The table includes over 35,000 distinct CDR3 sequences, roughly a tenth detected once. Time point defined: blood at routine non-recurrence follow-up after resection. Material: PBMCs, obtained at follow-up. These receptors all come from a female donor with early-stage non-small cell lung cancer.

The chain joins TRBV27 to TRBJ1-5, with D perhaps TRBD1 (5 bases). Trimming removed 11 bases from V and 2 bases from J, with 16 bases in between. From germline, CDR1 is MNHEY and CDR2 SMNVEV (reference sequence). The CDR3 is 14 residues long. CDR3 residues: CASNPLGGNQPQHF. The CDR3 nucleotides are TGTGCCTCGAACCCCTTAGGGGGCAATCAGCCCCAGCATTTT.

This clonotype has ten or more counts. The chain is built from TRBV11-3 and TRBJ2-2, with a weak D call TRBD2 (6 bases). V lost 4 bases, J lost 6 bases, and 21 bases lay in between. Germline-derived CDR1 and CDR2 are SGHNT and YENEEA. There are 17 residues in the CDR3. CDR3 sequence reads: CASSWTTSNTRAGELFF. The CDR3 DNA is TGTGCCAGCAGCTGGACGACTAGTAATACCCGGGCCGGGGAGCTGTTTTTT.

The chain combines TRBV7-3 with TRBJ1-1, with TRBD1 matching 9 bases. The CDR3 loop spans 14 amino acids. In germline, CDR1 is SGHTA, CDR2 FQGTGA. V lost 4 bases, J lost 8 bases, and 8 bases stayed unmatched. This CDR3 is CASSSTRGTGEAFF. In DNA form, the CDR3 reads TGTGCCAGCAGCTCCACGAGAGGGACAGGGGAAGCTTTCTTT.

About this clonotype itself: A much larger clonotype is one base distant, so this may be a read error. J is TRBJ2-7 and V is TRBV4-3; D gene ambiguous. Germline CDR1 LGHNA, CDR2 YSLEER. The CDR3 runs to 12 residues. CDR3 sequence reads: CVSSHYPYEQYF. CDR3 in DNA: TGCGTCAGCAGCCACTACCCCTACGAGCAGTACTTC.

This clonotype showed up just a few times. This chain uses TRBV12-3 or TRBV12-4 with TRBJ2-5; TRBD2 aligns across 13 bases. V was pared by 6 bases and J by 5 bases, with 12 bases of the junction left unmatched. The CDR3 totals 17 residues. The CDR3, as DNA: TGTGCCAGCAGCACCCAACCGACTAGCGGGGGGTTGGAGACCCAGTACTTC. This translates into CASSTQPTSGGLETQYF.

This clonotype was found many times. The V gene is TRBV2, the J gene TRBJ1-5; 7 bases are shared with TRBD1. The ends lost 4 bases at V and 1 base at J; junction bases unmatched: 4. Germline V gene lookup returns CDR1 SNHLY and CDR2 FYNNEI. The CDR3 totals 15 residues. The CDR3 region is CASSASTGSNQPQHF. CDR3 DNA sequence: TGTGCCAGCAGTGCCTCGACAGGGAGCAATCAGCCCCAGCATTTT.

This chain joins TRBV7-2 and TRBJ2-2; no firm D call. Trimming pared 5 bases from V and 5 bases from J, leaving 21 bases between. Germline values: CDR1 SGHTA, CDR2 FQGNSA. The CDR3 is made up of 17 amino acids. CDR3 nucleotide sequence: TGTGCCAGCAGCACATCCTTCCGGTCGCTGATAACCGGGGAGCTGTTTTTT. Protein sequence: CASSTSFRSLITGELFF.

This clonotype was observed a handful of times. The genes are TRBV18 and TRBJ1-2; TRBD1 agrees at 9 bases. Trimming took 0 bases from V and 4 from J; bases not matched to a gene: 3. CDR3 length: 15 residues. CDR1 KGHSH and CDR2 LQKENI come from the germline V gene. The DNA of the CDR3 is TGTGCCAGCTCACCACCTGGGACAGGGCCCTATGGCTACACCTTC. The encoded protein is CASSPPGTGPYGYTF.

This clonotype was observed at least ten times. This chain connects TRBV28 to TRBJ2-1; 11 bases are shared with TRBD2. Germline V gene data show CDR1 as MDHEN and CDR2 as SYDVKM. The CDR3 totals 16 residues. The trim removed 6 bases at V and 12 bases at J, leaving 16 bases unmatched. This CDR3 is CASSRSGTSGGSGQFF. Here the CDR3 DNA reads TGTGCCAGCAGCCGATCCGGGACTAGCGGCGGTTCGGGGCAGTTCTTC.

This clonotype has ten or more counts. This sequence joins TRBV7-3 and TRBJ2-1; D is uncertain. V lost 7 bases and J 2 bases, leaving 18 bases between the germline ends. The V gene's germline CDR1 is SGHTA and CDR2 FQGTGA. The CDR3 runs 16 residues. The CDR3 reads CASTTGPAGPYNEQFF. CDR3 bases: TGTGCCAGCACAACGGGTCCAGCAGGCCCCTACAATGAGCAGTTCTTC. The whole variable domain, filled in from reference TRBV7-3 and TRBJ2-1, reads GAGVSQTPSNKVTEKGKYVELRCDPISGHTALYWYRQSLGQGPEFLIYFQGTGAADDSGLPNDRFFAVRPEGSVSTLKIQRTERGDSAVYLCASTTGPAGPYNEQFFGPGTRLTVL.

This clonotype was observed many times. This chain uses TRBV6-1 with TRBJ2-7, with 7 bases matching TRBD2. The CDR3 length is 14 residues. With V trimmed by 7 bases and J by 0 bases, 6 bases remained unmatched. Per the germline V gene, CDR1 is MNHNS and CDR2 is SASEGT. This CDR3 reads CASTYSGVSYEQYF. In nucleotides, the CDR3 is TGTGCCAGCACGTACAGCGGGGTCTCCTACGAGCAGTACTTC.

This clonotype was seen a handful of times. V and J are TRBV5-1 and TRBJ1-2; D uncertain. V lost 1 base and J 5 bases, leaving 9 bases between the germline ends. Germline V gene data show CDR1 as SGHRS and CDR2 as YFSETQ. The CDR3 sequence is 13 residues long. The CDR3: CASSLNPPYGYTF. As DNA, the CDR3 is TGCGCCAGCAGCTTGAACCCACCTTATGGCTACACCTTC.

The chain links TRBV28 to TRBJ2-1; D not resolved. CDR1 MDHEN and CDR2 SYDVKM come from the germline V gene. The CDR3 is 17 residues long. V lost 4 bases and J lost 1, with 17 bases in between. The CDR3 reads CASSYPTAIPSYNEQFF. The CDR3 coding sequence is TGTGCCAGCAGTTACCCTACAGCTATACCTTCCTACAATGAGCAGTTCTTC.

About this clonotype itself: A read error may be the cause here, since a much bigger clone is one base away. CDR3 in amino acids: CANSQGGGNTEAFF. CDR3 bases: TGTGCCAACAGCCAAGGAGGGGGGAACACTGAAGCTTTCTTT. The rearrangement uses TRBV4-2 and TRBJ1-1; D possibly corresponds to TRBD1 (6 bases). The CDR3 has 14 amino acids. Germline loops: CDR1 LGHNA, CDR2 YNFKEQ.

On this clonotype: A much larger clone lies one base from this, so it may be a read error. The chain carries TRBV24-1 and TRBJ2-5; TRBD1 matches at 8 bases. This CDR3 comprises 16 residues. Germline CDR1 reads KGHDR; CDR2 reads SFDVKD. DNA of the CDR3: TGTGCCACCAGTGATTCCTTGACAGGGGTGGGAGAGACCCTGTACTTC. Translated: CATSDSLTGVGETLYF.

This clonotype was seen repeatedly, ten times or more. The junction shows a germline mismatch at one end, possibly a read error. The DNA of the CDR3 is TGTGCTAGCAGCTTAGGCCCGGGACGAAACTACGAGCAGTACTTC. This codes for CASSLGPGRNYEQYF. This chain uses TRBV7-7 with TRBJ2-7; the D gene could be TRBD1 or TRBD2 (5 bases each). Germline CDR1 is SSHAT and CDR2 is FNYEAQ (reference sequence). This CDR3 contains 15 residues.

This clonotype was found many times. This sequence joins TRBV11-2 and TRBJ1-1; TRBD1 might be the D (5 bases). The germline V and J ends were trimmed by 4 bases and 11 bases, with 17 bases remaining between them. Germline assignment: CDR1 SGHAT and CDR2 FQNNGV. The CDR3 sequence is 13 residues long. In DNA form, the CDR3 reads TGTGCCAGCAGCTCCCTGACAGTGAGGCAGGCTTTCTTT. Its translation is CASSSLTVRQAFF.

A few counts support this clonotype. In DNA, the CDR3 is TGTGCCAGCAGCCAAGATCTGGCAGGGCCGTCCTACGAGCAGTACTTC. This sequence encodes CASSQDLAGPSYEQYF. The J gene is TRBJ2-7, the V gene TRBV4-2; D may be TRBD1 (5 bases). Germline values: CDR1 LGHNA, CDR2 YNFKEQ. The V gene lost 0 bases and the J gene lost 1 base, with 13 bases spanning the gap. This CDR3 spans 16 amino acids.

This clonotype was observed a handful of times. The chain employs TRBV7-2 and TRBJ2-3, with 7 bases lining up with TRBD1. V lost 8 bases to trimming and J lost 3 bases; unmatched junction nucleotides: 11. From germline, CDR1 is SGHTA and CDR2 FQGNSA. The CDR3 loop spans 15 amino acids. In DNA, the CDR3 is TGTGCCAGCGCTTTTAGGGGACAGCCGACAGATACGCAGTATTTT. It codes for CASAFRGQPTDTQYF.

This clonotype is labeled medium-sized. J is TRBJ1-6 and V is TRBV19; no definite D call. The V end lost 8 bases, the J end lost 5 bases, and 13 bases lay between the germline ends. The CDR3 runs 14 residues. Germline assignment: CDR1 LNHDA and CDR2 SQIVND (reference sequence). The CDR3 sequence: CASASGVHNSPLHF. In nucleotides, the CDR3 is TGTGCCAGTGCCAGTGGAGTCCATAATTCACCCCTCCACTTT.

V gene TRBV10-2 combines with J gene TRBJ1-3; 8 bases fit TRBD1. CDR3 size: 15 residues. Germline lookup yields CDR1 WSHSY and CDR2 SAAADI. J was trimmed by 0 bases and V by 8 bases; bases with no gene match: 6. Here the CDR3 reads CASQGATLSGNTIYF. The CDR3 DNA sequence: TGCGCCAGCCAGGGGGCTACTCTCTCTGGAAACACCATATATTTT.

The J gene is TRBJ2-2, the V gene TRBV12-5; 9 nucleotides line up with TRBD1. Germline V gene sequence: CDR1 LGHNT, CDR2 FRNRAP. The CDR3 spans 16 residues. The V gene end was trimmed by 0 bases and the J gene end by 3 bases; junction bases not matched to a gene: 2. The CDR3 loop is CASGLVWTGDTGELFF. The CDR3 bases are TGTGCTAGTGGTTTGGTTTGGACAGGGGACACCGGGGAGCTGTTTTTT.

This sequence joins TRBV6-5 and TRBJ1-1; 7 bases agree with TRBD1. CDR3 length equals 13 residues. From germline, CDR1 is MNHEY and CDR2 SVGAGI. The trim removed 2 bases at V and 3 bases at J, leaving 0 bases unmatched. The DNA of the CDR3 is TGTGCCAGCAGTTACAGGGGGCACACTGAAGCTTTCTTT. Translating gives CASSYRGHTEAFF.